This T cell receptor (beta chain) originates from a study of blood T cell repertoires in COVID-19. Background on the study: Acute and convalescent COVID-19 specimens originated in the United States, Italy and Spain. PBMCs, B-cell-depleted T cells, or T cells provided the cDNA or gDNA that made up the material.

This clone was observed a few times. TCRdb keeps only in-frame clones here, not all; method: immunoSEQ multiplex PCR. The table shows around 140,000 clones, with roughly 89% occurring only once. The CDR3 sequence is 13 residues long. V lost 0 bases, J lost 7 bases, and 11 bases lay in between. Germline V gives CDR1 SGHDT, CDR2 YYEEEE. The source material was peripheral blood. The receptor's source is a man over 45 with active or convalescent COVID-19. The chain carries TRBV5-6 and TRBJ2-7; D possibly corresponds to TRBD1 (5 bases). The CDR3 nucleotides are TGTGCCAGCAGCTTGGGCAGGGTCGGGGAGCAGTACTTC. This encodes CASSLGRVGEQYF.